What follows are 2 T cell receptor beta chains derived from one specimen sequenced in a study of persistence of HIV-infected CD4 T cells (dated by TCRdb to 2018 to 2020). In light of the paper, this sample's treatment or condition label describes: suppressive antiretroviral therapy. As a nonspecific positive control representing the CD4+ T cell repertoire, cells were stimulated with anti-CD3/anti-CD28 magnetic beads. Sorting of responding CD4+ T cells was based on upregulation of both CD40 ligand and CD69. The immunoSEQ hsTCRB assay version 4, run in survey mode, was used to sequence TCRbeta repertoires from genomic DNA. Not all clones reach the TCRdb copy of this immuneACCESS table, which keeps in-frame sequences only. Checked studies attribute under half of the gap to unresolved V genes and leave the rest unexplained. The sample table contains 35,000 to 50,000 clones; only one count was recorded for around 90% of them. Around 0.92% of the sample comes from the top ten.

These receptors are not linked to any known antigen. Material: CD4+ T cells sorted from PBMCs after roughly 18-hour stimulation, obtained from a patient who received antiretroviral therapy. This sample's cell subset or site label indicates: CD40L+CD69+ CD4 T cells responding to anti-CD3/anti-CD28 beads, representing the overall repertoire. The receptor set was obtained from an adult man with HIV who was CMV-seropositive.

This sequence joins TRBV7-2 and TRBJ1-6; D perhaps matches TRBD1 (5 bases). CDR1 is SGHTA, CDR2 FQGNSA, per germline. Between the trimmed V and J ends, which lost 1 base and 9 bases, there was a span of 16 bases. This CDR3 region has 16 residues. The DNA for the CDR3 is TGTGCCAGCAGCTTAGGGACGGGGGTCGGAGTTTCACCCCTCCACTTT. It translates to CASSLGTGVGVSPLHF.

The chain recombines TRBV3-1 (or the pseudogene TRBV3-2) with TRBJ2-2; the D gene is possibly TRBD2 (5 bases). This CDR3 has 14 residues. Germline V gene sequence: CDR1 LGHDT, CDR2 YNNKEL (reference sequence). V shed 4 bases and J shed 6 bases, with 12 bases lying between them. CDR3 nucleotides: TGTGCCAGCAGCCCAAGGTGGGAGTCCGGGGAGCTGTTTTTT. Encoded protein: CASSPRWESGELFF.